This is a list of T cell receptor beta chains from one sample in a study of T-cell memory formation after mild COVID-19. Using its own MiXCR run on the 5' RACE reads, TCRdb lists one record per CDR3 protein. Of hundreds of thousands of distinct CDR3 sequences in the sample, approximately 19% were seen once. Source material: PBMCs or a T cell subset sorted from them (not recorded which). The receptor set was obtained from an adult woman who had mild COVID-19 (a few samples of this study predate the infection). Cell type and time point are not known. The CDR3 runs from the conserved cysteine through the conserved F or W. Each record gives: V gene, CDR3 protein.

TRBV20-1 CSATTLSTDTQYF
TRBV11-1 CASSIRAAPYEQYF
TRBV29-1 CSAPTTGDTQYF
TRBV6-5 CASSYTWGRTMEKLFF
TRBV29-1 CSVADRGYGYTF
TRBV11-2 CASSLQGRPETQYF
TRBV5-1 CASSPVGGAEEKLFF
TRBV5-1 CASSLGVGGNQPQHF
TRBV20-1 CSAPHYERGTDTQYF
TRBV20-1 CSASRGGYNEQFF
TRBV18 CASSPWSGDEQYF